Detailed here is one TCR beta chain. These data belong to a study of blood T cell repertoires in COVID-19. Study summary: The samples span acute and convalescent COVID-19 from the United States, Italy and Spain. Sources were T cells, B-cell-depleted T cells, or PBMCs; the material itself was cDNA or gDNA.

TCRdb keeps only in-frame clones here, not all; method: immunoSEQ multiplex PCR. The sample lists 53,000 or so clones; 60% to 80% were seen once. The CDR3 consists of 13 residues. V was cut by 8 bases and J by 2 bases, with 12 bases left in between. From germline, CDR1 is SGHVS and CDR2 FQNEAQ. The sequencing input was peripheral blood. The rearrangement joins TRBV7-8 to TRBJ2-5; D is undetermined. This sequence originates from a man aged 65 to 79 with active or convalescent COVID-19. CDR3 in amino acids: CASGPRFQETQYF. CDR3 nucleotide sequence: TGTGCCAGCGGGCCTCGATTTCAAGAGACCCAGTACTTC.